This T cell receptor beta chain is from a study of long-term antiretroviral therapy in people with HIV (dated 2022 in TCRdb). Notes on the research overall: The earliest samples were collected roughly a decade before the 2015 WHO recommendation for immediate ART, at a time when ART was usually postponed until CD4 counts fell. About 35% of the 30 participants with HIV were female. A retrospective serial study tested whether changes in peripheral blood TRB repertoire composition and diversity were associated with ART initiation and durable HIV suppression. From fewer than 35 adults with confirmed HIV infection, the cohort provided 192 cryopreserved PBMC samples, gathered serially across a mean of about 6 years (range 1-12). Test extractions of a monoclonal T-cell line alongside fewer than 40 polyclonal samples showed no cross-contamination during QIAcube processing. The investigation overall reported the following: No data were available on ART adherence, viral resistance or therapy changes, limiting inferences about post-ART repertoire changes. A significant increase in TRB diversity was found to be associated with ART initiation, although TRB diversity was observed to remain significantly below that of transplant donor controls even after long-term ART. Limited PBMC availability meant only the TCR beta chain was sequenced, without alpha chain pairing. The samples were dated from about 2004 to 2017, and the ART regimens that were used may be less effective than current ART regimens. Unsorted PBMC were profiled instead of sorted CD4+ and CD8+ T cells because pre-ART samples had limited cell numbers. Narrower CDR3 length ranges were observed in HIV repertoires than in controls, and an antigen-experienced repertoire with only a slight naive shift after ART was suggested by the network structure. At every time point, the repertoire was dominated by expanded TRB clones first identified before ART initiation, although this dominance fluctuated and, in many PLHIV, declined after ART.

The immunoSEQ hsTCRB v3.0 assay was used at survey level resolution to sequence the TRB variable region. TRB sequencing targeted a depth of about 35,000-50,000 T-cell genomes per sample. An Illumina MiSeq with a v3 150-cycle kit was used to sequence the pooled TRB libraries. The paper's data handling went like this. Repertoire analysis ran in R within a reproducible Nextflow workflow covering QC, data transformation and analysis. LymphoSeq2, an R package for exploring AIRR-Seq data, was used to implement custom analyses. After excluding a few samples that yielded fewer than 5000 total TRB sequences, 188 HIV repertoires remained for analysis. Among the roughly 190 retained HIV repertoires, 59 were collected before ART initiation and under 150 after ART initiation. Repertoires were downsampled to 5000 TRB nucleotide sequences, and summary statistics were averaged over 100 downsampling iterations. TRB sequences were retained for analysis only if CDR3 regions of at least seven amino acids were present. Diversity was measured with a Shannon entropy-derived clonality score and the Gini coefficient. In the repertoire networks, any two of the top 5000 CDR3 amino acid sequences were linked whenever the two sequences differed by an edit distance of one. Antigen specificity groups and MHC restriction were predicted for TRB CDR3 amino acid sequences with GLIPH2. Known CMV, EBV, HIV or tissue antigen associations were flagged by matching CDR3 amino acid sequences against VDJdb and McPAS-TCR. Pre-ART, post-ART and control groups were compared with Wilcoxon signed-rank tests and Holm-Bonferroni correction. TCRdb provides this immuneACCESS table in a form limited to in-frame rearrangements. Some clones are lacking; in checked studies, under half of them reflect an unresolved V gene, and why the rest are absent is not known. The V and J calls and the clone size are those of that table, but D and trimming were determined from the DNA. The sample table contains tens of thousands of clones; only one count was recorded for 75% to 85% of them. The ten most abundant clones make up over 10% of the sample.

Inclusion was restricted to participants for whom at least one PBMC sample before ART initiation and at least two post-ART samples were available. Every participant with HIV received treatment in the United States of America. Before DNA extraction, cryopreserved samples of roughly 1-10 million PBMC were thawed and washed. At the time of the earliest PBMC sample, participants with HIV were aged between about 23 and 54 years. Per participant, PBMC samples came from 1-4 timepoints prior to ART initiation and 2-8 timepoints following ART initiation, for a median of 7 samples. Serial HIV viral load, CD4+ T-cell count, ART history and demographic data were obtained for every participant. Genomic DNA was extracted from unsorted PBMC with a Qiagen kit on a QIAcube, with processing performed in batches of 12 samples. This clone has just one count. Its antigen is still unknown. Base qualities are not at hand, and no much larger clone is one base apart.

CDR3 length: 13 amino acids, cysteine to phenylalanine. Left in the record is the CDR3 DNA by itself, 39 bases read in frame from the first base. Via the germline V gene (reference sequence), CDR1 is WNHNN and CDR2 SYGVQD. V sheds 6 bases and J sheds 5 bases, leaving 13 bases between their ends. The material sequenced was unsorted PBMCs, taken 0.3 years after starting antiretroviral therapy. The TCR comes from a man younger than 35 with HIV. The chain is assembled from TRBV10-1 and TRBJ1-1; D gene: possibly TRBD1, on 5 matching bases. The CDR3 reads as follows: CASSPPGDTEAFF. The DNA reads TGCGCCAGCAGCCCCCCGGGGGATACTGAAGCTTTCTTT.